These 19 T cell receptor beta chains were all obtained from the same sample, sequenced in a study of cytomegalovirus exposure and HLA in healthy donors. PCR used 60 Vbeta primers and 13 Jbeta primers. Method: immunoSEQ multiplex PCR; TCRdb's copy keeps in-frame clones and lacks some. The sample records 160,000 or so clones, roughly 77% being singletons. Sequencing was done on a sample of PBMCs. The receptor source for this set is a man between 18 and 29 years old in good health and CMV-seropositive.

The chain uses TRBV7-2 and TRBJ2-7, with D perhaps TRBD2 (6 bases). Germline loops: CDR1 SGHTA, CDR2 FQGNSA. This CDR3 is built from 15 residues. V lost 0 bases, J lost 2 bases, and 11 bases lay in between. The CDR3 coding sequence is TGTGCCAGCAGCTTAGCGGTGGGGGGTCCCTACGAGCAGTACGTC. Protein: CASSLAVGGPYEQYV.

The count of this clone is one. The V and J genes are TRBV6-4 and TRBJ1-1; D perhaps matches TRBD1 (6 bases). The CDR3 is made up of 14 amino acids. In germline, CDR1 is MRHNA, CDR2 SNTAGT. With 5 bases removed from V and 1 base from J, the gap between germline ends came to 11 bases. This CDR3 is CASSLTGQNTEAFF. For the CDR3, the DNA is TGTGCCAGCAGTTTGACAGGCCAGAACACTGAAGCTTTCTTT.

This clone was detected only a few times. V is TRBV6-5 and J is TRBJ1-1; no clear D gene. CDR1 is MNHEY and CDR2 is SVGAGI in the germline V gene. The CDR3 loop spans 13 amino acids. With 2 bases removed from V and 1 base from J, the gap between germline ends came to 5 bases. In DNA form, the CDR3 reads TGTGCCAGCAGTTACACTCCGAACACTGAAGCTTTCTTT. This translates into CASSYTPNTEAFF.

The chain carries TRBV11-2 and TRBJ2-1; the match to TRBD2 covers 7 bases. Germline trimming cut 5 bases from V and 8 bases from J; bases unmatched to any gene: 6. This CDR3 has 13 amino acids. CDR1 and CDR2 from the germline V gene are SGHAT and FQNNGV. DNA for the CDR3: TGTGCCAGCAGCATCGGACTAGAGTATGAGCAGTTCTTC. The encoded protein is CASSIGLEYEQFF.

The rearrangement links TRBV6-6 to TRBJ2-7; possibly TRBD1 for D (5 bases). The CDR3 loop spans 14 amino acids. CDR1 and CDR2 (germline): MNHNY, SVGAGI (reference sequence). V gave up 3 bases and J gave up 2 bases, with 11 bases separating them. CDR3: CASSYEGATYEQYV. The CDR3 bases are TGTGCCAGCAGTTATGAAGGGGCAACCTACGAGCAGTACGTC.

The chain has TRBV29-1 and TRBJ1-3; D is undetermined. V shed 7 bases and J shed 0 bases, with 7 bases lying between them. CDR3 length: 12 residues. The germline V gene has CDR1 SQVTM and CDR2 ANQGSEA. This chain's CDR3 is CSAQYSGNTIYF. The CDR3 bases are TGCAGCGCCCAGTACTCTGGAAACACCATATATTTT.

The J gene is TRBJ1-2, the V gene TRBV6-5; a weak D match, TRBD1 (5 bases). There are 13 residues in the CDR3. Trimming removed 6 bases from V and 4 bases from J, with 12 bases in between. CDR1 and CDR2 from the germline V gene are MNHEY and SVGAGI. The CDR3 region has the DNA TGTGCCAGCAGAGGAGGGACCTCCTATGGCTACACCTTC. This codes for CASRGGTSYGYTF.

This chain connects TRBV27 to TRBJ2-2, with a possible D match to TRBD2 (6 bases). Between the trimmed V and J ends, which lost 2 bases and 2 bases, there was a span of 9 bases. CDR1 MNHEY and CDR2 SMNVEV come from the germline V gene (reference sequence). The CDR3 consists of 15 residues. The CDR3 DNA follows: TGTGCCAGCAGTTTAGGGGGGTTAAACACCGGGGAGCTGTTTTTT. The encoded protein is CASSLGGLNTGELFF.

The chain is built from TRBV11-2 and TRBJ1-1; D may be TRBD1 (6 bases). CDR3 length equals 15 residues. V was shortened by 4 bases and J by 0 bases, with 12 bases between the two germline ends. Germline CDR1 reads SGHAT; CDR2 reads FQNNGV. This CDR3 is CASSSPGHLNTEAFF. The CDR3 coding sequence is TGTGCCAGCAGCTCTCCGGGACACCTGAACACTGAAGCTTTCTTT. The whole variable domain, remainder taken from reference TRBV11-2 and TRBJ1-1, is EAGVAQSPRYKIIEKRQSVAFWCNPISGHATLYWYQQILGQGPKLLIQFQNNGVVDDSQLPKDRFSAERLKGVDSTLKIQPAKLEDSAVYLCASSSPGHLNTEAFFGQGTRLTVV.

This clone has a handful of counts. The chain recombines TRBV7-3 with TRBJ2-5; a possible D gene is TRBD2 (6 bases). CDR1 and CDR2 (germline): SGHTA, FQGTGA. V was cut by 6 bases and J by 2 bases, with 10 bases left in between. The CDR3 sequence is 13 residues long. The CDR3 bases are TGTGCCAGCAGTCCGGGACTGCAAGAGACCCAGTACTTC. Its protein product is CASSPGLQETQYF.

The rearrangement uses TRBV28 and TRBJ2-6, with a weak D call TRBD1 (6 bases). CDR1 is MDHEN, CDR2 SYDVKM, per germline. The CDR3 has 15 amino acids. The V and J ends lost 6 bases and 3 bases respectively, with 12 bases between them. CDR3 residues: CASSPRGFGANVLTF. CDR3 nucleotide sequence: TGTGCCAGCAGCCCCAGGGGTTTTGGGGCCAACGTCCTGACTTTC.

The CDR3 DNA follows: TGTGCCAGCCAACCCAAGACTTTGAACACTGAAGCTTTCTTT. Translating gives CASQPKTLNTEAFF. The V and J genes are TRBV6-5 and TRBJ1-1; D is uncertain. V dropped 8 bases and J dropped 0 bases, with 13 bases sitting between them. CDR3 length: 14 amino acids. CDR1 is MNHEY and CDR2 is SVGAGI in the germline V gene.

This clone was seen a few times. The rearrangement uses TRBV9 and TRBJ2-3; no reliable D call. Germline V gives CDR1 SGDLS, CDR2 YYNGEE. The V and J ends lost 7 bases and 4 bases respectively, with 7 bases between them. This CDR3 has 11 residues. The chain's CDR3 is CASGDPDTQYF. The CDR3 DNA sequence: TGTGCCAGCGGAGACCCAGATACGCAGTATTTT.

This CDR3 is CASSPGGEQFF. The CDR3 DNA is TGTGCCAGCAGCCCGGGAGGTGAGCAGTTCTTC. The chain employs TRBV9 and TRBJ2-1; 7 bases are a match to TRBD2. The CDR3 length is 11 residues. V lost 4 bases, J lost 9 bases, and 1 base stayed unmatched. CDR1 SGDLS and CDR2 YYNGEE come from the germline V gene.

The chain combines TRBV6-5 with TRBJ1-2, with unresolved D. The CDR3 covers 15 residues. Trimming stripped 4 bases from V and 0 bases from J, with 12 bases between. Germline CDR1 is MNHEY and CDR2 is SVGAGI. The CDR3, as DNA: TGTGCCAGCAGTTTTTCGGTCCGAGCTAACTATGGCTACACCTTC. As protein: CASSFSVRANYGYTF.

V and J are TRBV15 and TRBJ2-5, with no clear D. The V end lost 3 bases, the J end lost 3 bases, and 17 bases lay between the germline ends. This CDR3 region has 16 residues. In germline, CDR1 is LNHNV, CDR2 YYDKDF (reference sequence). The CDR3 DNA is TGTGCCACCAGCAGTCGTGATGGGCACGGAAAAGAGACCCAGTACTTC. Protein sequence: CATSSRDGHGKETQYF.

This clone appeared once. The chain links TRBV5-1 to TRBJ2-5; 11 nucleotides agree with TRBD2. The V segment lost 7 bases and the J segment 2 bases; nucleotides outside the gene matches: 7. The CDR3 has 15 amino acids. Per germline, CDR1 SGHRS and CDR2 YFSETQ. The CDR3: CASGLGTSGQETQYF. The CDR3 nucleotides are TGCGCCAGCGGGTTAGGGACTAGCGGTCAAGAGACCCAGTACTTC. The full variable domain, in which reference TRBV5-1 and TRBJ2-5 provide the parts outside the CDR3, is KAGVTQTPRYLIKTRGQQVTLSCSPISGHRSVSWYQQTPGQGLQFLFEYFSETQRNKGNFPGRFSGRQFSNSRSEMNVSTLELGDSALYLCASGLGTSGQETQYFGPGTRLLVL.

This clone was detected only once. J is TRBJ2-3 and V is TRBV4-1, with TRBD1 matching 8 bases. This CDR3 comprises 17 residues. Germline CDR1 reads MGHRA; CDR2 reads YSYEKL. V was pared by 0 bases and J by 7 bases, with 12 bases of the junction left unmatched. CDR3 DNA: TGCGCCAGCAGCCAAGATCTAATAACAGGGGGAGGTAATACGCAGTATTTT. It translates to CASSQDLITGGGNTQYF.

CDR3 residues: CASSFDFRDSGEEQFF. As DNA, the CDR3 is TGTGCCAGCAGTTTTGATTTCCGGGACTCCGGAGAAGAGCAGTTCTTC. The rearrangement uses TRBV27 and TRBJ2-1; TRBD2 might be the D (6 bases). The germline gives CDR1 MNHEY, CDR2 SMNVEV (reference sequence). This CDR3 has 16 residues. Trimming cost V 3 bases and J 10 bases, with 22 bases left between them.